This TCR beta chain was profiled in a study of CD8+ T cells in alopecia areata. Whole-study findings and limits: An increase in clonality over normal scalp was evident in lesional scalp, especially alopecia totalis/universalis. Mice showed TCR sharing more clearly than patients did, possibly owing to HLA.

The CDR3 contains 13 residues. Trimming shortened V by 5 bases and J by 0 bases, and 10 bases separated the two germline ends. The germline gives CDR1 SQVTM, CDR2 ANQGSEA. On this clone: Its specificity is not known. Other DNA variants within this sample encode the same CDR3.

Once RNA had been extracted, it was reverse transcribed into cDNA to act as the sequencing template. Libraries were prepared by immunoSEQ multiplex PCR; TCRdb keeps only in-frame clonotypes and omits some of them. Of about 190,000 clones listed, 64% were seen once; the top ten hold roughly 1.3%. Treatment: oral pan-JAK inhibitor, 5-10 mg twice daily. Sequences were derived from CD4+ T cells sorted from blood, sampled around week 50, from a patient treated with tofacitinib. This receptor was obtained from a human donor with alopecia areata. The V and J genes are TRBV29-1 and TRBJ1-1, with D unclear. CDR3 nucleotides: TGCAGCGTTAAAGGCAGGATGAACACTGAAGCTTTCTTT. Translating gives CSVKGRMNTEAFF.